This T cell receptor beta chain was retrieved from a study of blood T cell repertoires in COVID-19. In the original analysis: Counts of nucleated cells, estimated from reference gene primer amplification, were obtained. This table comes from immunoSEQ multiplex PCR, and its TCRdb copy is limited to in-frame clones, with some not included. The V and J calls and clone size are taken from that table; D and trimming were inferred from the DNA. Here the sample spans some 280,000 clones, around nine tenths being singletons. V lost 5 bases and J lost 6, with 11 bases in between. CDR3 length: 14 amino acids. The V gene's germline CDR1 is MDHEN and CDR2 SYDVKM.

Sequenced material: peripheral blood. The rearrangement uses TRBV28 and TRBJ1-6, with a possible D match to TRBD1 (5 bases). The clonotype originates from a woman aged 40 to 50 who had recovered from COVID-19. The CDR3 is CASSPPGFNSPLHF. Written as DNA, the CDR3 is TGTGCCAGCAGTCCCCCAGGGTTTAATTCACCCCTCCACTTT.